The 25 T cell receptor beta chains below all came from one sample that was sequenced in a study of tumor and adjacent non-tumor tissue in lung cancer. A modified ARM-PCR protocol with three rounds of nested PCR amplified TCRbeta. TCRdb passed the multiplex PCR reads through MiXCR, listing each CDR3 protein once. The data contain more than 85,000 distinct CDR3 sequences, about 62% of them seen just once; the ten biggest clones take up roughly 20%. The template was RNA from unsorted bulk tissue. This non-tumor lung sample came from over 3 cm beyond the tumor edge. Sample: distant non-tumor lung tissue. The receptors shown here come from a young man with non-small cell lung cancer.

Regarding this clonotype: A much larger clone sits a single nucleotide away, making a read error possible. The chain carries TRBV12-3 or TRBV12-4 and TRBJ1-1; D is unresolved. The CDR3 has 13 amino acids. In DNA form, the CDR3 reads TGTGCCACACGGAGGGATTTGAACACTGAAGCTTCCTTT. This sequence encodes CATRRDLNTEASF.

Concerning this clonotype: The germline gene is not matched at one end of the junction; a read error may be the cause. The J gene is TRBJ1-1, the V gene TRBV11-2, with TRBD1 identical over 8 bases. Germline loops: CDR1 SGHAT, CDR2 FQNNGV. This CDR3 is built from 13 residues. The CDR3: CASTLQGGTEDFF. CDR3 in DNA: TGTGCCAGCACCCTACAGGGGGGCACTGAAGATTTCTTT. Drawing the rest from reference TRBV11-2 and TRBJ1-1, the complete variable domain is EAGVAQSPRYKIIEKRQSVAFWCNPISGHATLYWYQQILGQGPKLLIQFQNNGVVDDSQLPKDRFSAERLKGVDSTLKIQPAKLEDSAVYLCASTLQGGTEDFFGQGTRLTVV.

Note on this clonotype: Just one base apart from a much larger clone, this may be a read error. The genes are TRBV20-1 and TRBJ2-3, with TRBD2 as a possible D gene (7 bases). Trimming left V 8 bases short and J 4 bases short, with 19 bases between. This CDR3 is 14 amino acids long. Germline V CDR1 and CDR2: DFQATT, SNEGSKA (reference sequence). CDR3 DNA sequence: TGCAGTTCCCCGCTAGGGGGGGGGGCAGATACGCAGTATTTT. It specifies CSSPLGGGADTQYF.

Notes on this clonotype: As the CDR3 is not closed by the conserved phenylalanine or tryptophan, this likely results from a read error. V usage is TRBV20-1 and J usage is TRBJ2-7, with a tentative D call TRBD2 (6 bases). This CDR3 has 15 residues. Trimming removed 6 bases at V and 3 bases at J, with 21 bases between. Germline assignment: CDR1 DFQATT and CDR2 SNEGSKA (reference sequence). Here the CDR3 reads CSAPARDSSVYEQYL. In nucleotides, the CDR3 is TGCAGTGCACCCGCAAGGGACTCATCGGTCTACGAGCAGTACTTA.

J is TRBJ2-3 and V is TRBV15; D is unresolved. Trimming took 4 bases from V and 6 from J, leaving 8 bases between them. CDR1 is LNHNV and CDR2 is YYDKDF in the germline V gene (reference sequence). This CDR3 comprises 12 residues. CDR3 coding DNA: TGTGCCACCAGCACCCTTGGTGATACGCAGTATTTT. Its protein is CATSTLGDTQYF.

This clonotype has ten or more counts. This sequence joins TRBV20-1 and TRBJ1-5, with 7 nucleotides matching TRBD1. The CDR3 is 14 amino acids. Germline V CDR1 and CDR2: DFQATT, SNEGSKA (reference sequence). V shed 8 bases, J shed 0 bases, and the junction held 7 bases outside the gene matches. The CDR3 DNA is TGCAGTTGCCGGGACAGCAATAGCAATCAGCCCCAGCATTTT. Amino acids: CSCRDSNSNQPQHF.

The rearrangement uses TRBV11-2 and TRBJ2-3, with a weak D call TRBD1 (5 bases). The DNA end is a closer match to TRBJ1-5, so the J assignment may be wrong. The CDR3 consists of 14 residues. Germline lookup yields CDR1 SGHAT and CDR2 FQNNGV. CDR3 nucleotides: TGTGCCAGCAGCTCATCGGGACGCACAGATACGCAGCATTTT. It yields the protein CASSSSGRTDTQHF.

V usage is TRBV20-1 and J usage is TRBJ2-7, with D possibly being TRBD2 (5 bases). V was shortened by 3 bases and J by 5 bases, with 11 bases between the two germline ends. This CDR3 is built from 12 residues. CDR1 and CDR2 from the germline V gene are DFQATT and SNEGSKA (reference sequence). In nucleotides, the CDR3 is TGCAGTGCTAGCCCTCTGAGGGACGAGCAGTACTTC. It codes for CSASPLRDEQYF.

On this clonotype itself: A read error is likely, as this CDR3 ends without the conserved phenylalanine or tryptophan. The chain couples TRBV7-2 to TRBJ2-3, with unresolved D. Per germline, CDR1 SGHTA and CDR2 FQGNSA. Between the trimmed V and J ends, which lost 4 bases and 2 bases, there was a span of 7 bases. The CDR3 loop spans 13 amino acids. CDR3 region: CASSSTSTDTQYS. The CDR3 region has the DNA TGTGCCAGCAGCTCGACTTCCACAGATACGCAGTATTCT.

Comment on this clonotype: A much larger clone differs by one base, so this may be a read error. The chain uses TRBV12-5 and TRBJ2-1; no definite D call. The germline V and J ends were trimmed by 10 bases and 14 bases, with 12 bases remaining between them. From germline, CDR1 is LGHNT and CDR2 FRNRAP. This CDR3 has 9 amino acids. CDR3 sequence reads: CATLLEEFF. CDR3 nucleotide sequence: TGTGCTACCCTACTCGAGGAGTTCTTC.

The rearrangement joins TRBV11-2 to TRBJ2-2; 8 nucleotides match TRBD1. This CDR3 is 16 amino acids long. After removal of 5 bases from V and 9 bases from J, the junction contained 14 bases not matched to a gene. Germline values: CDR1 SGHAT, CDR2 FQNNGV. Here the CDR3 DNA reads TGTGCCAGCAGCCCCGGGACAGGACTAAAGACCTGGGAGCTGTTTTTT. It translates to CASSPGTGLKTWELFF.

With regard to this clonotype: Germline is not matched at one junction end, which may reflect a read error. The gene calls are TRBV7-2 and TRBJ2-1, with 7 nucleotides matching TRBD2. The CDR3 is made up of 16 amino acids. Per the germline V gene, CDR1 is SGHTA and CDR2 is FQGNSA. Written as DNA, the CDR3 is TGTGCCAGCAGCTTATGGTCTGGCGGGGGATATAATGGGCAGTTCTTC. Its translation: CASSLWSGGGYNGQFF.

Worth noting for this clonotype: This may be a read error, as it is one base from a much larger clone. V gene TRBV11-1 combines with J gene TRBJ2-7; the match to TRBD1 covers 7 bases. Germline V gene lookup returns CDR1 SGHAT and CDR2 FQDESV (reference sequence). The CDR3 has 13 residues. The CDR3 here is CASSLGQCYKQYF. As DNA, the CDR3 is TGTGCCAGCAGCTTGGGACAGTGCTACAAGCAGTACTTC.

This clonotype came up many times. This chain links TRBV29-1 with TRBJ1-1; tentatively, D is TRBD1 (5 bases). The CDR3 is made up of 13 amino acids. Germline CDR1 and CDR2: SQVTM and ANQGSEA. Trimming shortened V by 6 bases and J by 1 base, and 12 bases separated the two germline ends. The CDR3 is CSVGGMTNTEAFF. Here the CDR3 DNA reads TGCAGCGTGGGGGGAATGACGAACACTGAAGCTTTCTTT.

In this sample, this clonotype turned up many times. The chain has TRBV24-1 and TRBJ1-6, with 10 bases identical to TRBD1. The CDR3 totals 19 residues. The germline V gene encodes CDR1 KGHDR and CDR2 SFDVKD. Losses at the gene ends were 1 base for V and 14 bases for J; bases not matched to a gene: 19. The CDR3 protein is CATSDFRDPSDRGKMALHF. CDR3 nucleotides: TGTGCCACCAGTGATTTCCGAGACCCTTCGGACAGGGGGAAAATGGCCCTCCACTTT.

This clonotype was observed many times. V is TRBV6-1 and J is TRBJ2-6; D not certain. Germline values: CDR1 MNHNS, CDR2 SASEGT. The CDR3 extends over 15 amino acids. V was shortened by 4 bases and J by 0 bases, with 7 bases between the two germline ends. The CDR3 region is CASSGSGSGANVLTF. The CDR3, as DNA: TGTGCCAGCAGTGGCTCGGGCTCTGGGGCCAACGTCCTGACTTTC.

With regard to this clonotype: One junction end does not reproduce the germline sequence, and a read error may be involved. CDR3 DNA sequence: TGCAGCGGCCTTTTTGCGGTCATCTACAATAAGCAGTTCTTC. Translating gives CSGLFAVIYNKQFF. The V gene is TRBV29-1, the J gene TRBJ2-1; D remains ambiguous. The CDR3 contains 14 residues. Germline CDR1 SQVTM, CDR2 ANQGSEA.

In the case of this clonotype: The CDR3 end shows no conserved phenylalanine or tryptophan, and so a read error is likely. J is TRBJ2-2 and V is TRBV11-2; 8 bases are a match to TRBD1. V gave up 1 base and J gave up 6 bases; unmatched junction bases: 13. The V gene's germline CDR1 is SGHAT and CDR2 FQNNGV. The CDR3 is 18 amino acids. CDR3 nucleotide sequence: TGTGCCAGCAGCTTAGTACCCAGGGGGCACAATTCTCCCGGGGAGCTGTTTTCT. Protein sequence: CASSLVPRGHNSPGELFS.

There are many counts of this clonotype. This rearrangement joins TRBV6-2 or TRBV6-3 to TRBJ2-1; 11 bases are shared with TRBD2. With 2 bases clipped from V and 0 bases from J, the junction kept 6 bases outside the gene matches. The germline V gene encodes CDR1 MNHEY and CDR2 SVGEGT. CDR3 length: 18 amino acids. The CDR3 nucleotides are TGTGCCAGCAGTTACCCGTTAGGACTAGCGGGCTCCTACAATGAGCAGTTCTTC. Its translation: CASSYPLGLAGSYNEQFF.

This clonotype showed up just once. No conserved phenylalanine or tryptophan ends this CDR3, so it is likely a read error. The rearrangement joins TRBV20-1 to TRBJ2-4; D remains ambiguous. Germline CDR1 and CDR2: DFQATT and SNEGSKA (reference sequence). This CDR3 has 12 residues. The chain's CDR3 is CSVRDFAVYQYL. The CDR3 DNA reads TGCAGTGTTAGAGATTTTGCCGTGTACCAGTACTTG.

On this clonotype itself: At one end the junction does not follow the germline gene, possibly because of a read error. The chain couples TRBV20-1 to TRBJ2-5; D is possibly TRBD2 (5 bases). The CDR3 consists of 14 residues. Germline values: CDR1 DFQATT, CDR2 SNEGSKA (reference sequence). The CDR3 nucleotides are TGCAGTACTAGTTTTCCGGAAAGCCAAGAGACCCGGTACTTC. This encodes CSTSFPESQETRYF.

The chain couples TRBV11-2 to TRBJ2-7; no firm D call. V was pared by 2 bases and J by 7 bases, with 12 bases between. Germline V gene lookup returns CDR1 SGHAT and CDR2 FQNNGV. The CDR3 has 13 amino acids. CDR3 bases: TGTGCCAGCAGCTTAATGGGTTGGGCTGAGCAGTACTTC. Protein: CASSLMGWAEQYF.

Of note for this clonotype: At one of its ends the junction is not consistent with the germline gene, which may arise from a read error. This rearrangement joins TRBV11-1 to TRBJ2-6, with D possibly TRBD1 on 6 matching bases. This CDR3 is 17 amino acids long. The germline gives CDR1 SGHAT, CDR2 FQDESV (reference sequence). The CDR3, as DNA: TGTGCCGGCAGCCCCAGGGACATGCTACTCTGGGCCAACGTCCTGACTTTC. It encodes CAGSPRDMLLWANVLTF.

Details on this clonotype: At one end, the junction sequence differs from germline, possibly due to a read error. This chain connects TRBV29-1 to TRBJ2-2, with D perhaps assigned TRBD1 or TRBD2 (5 bases each). The CDR3 has 14 amino acids. The germline gives CDR1 SQVTM, CDR2 ANQGSEA. The CDR3 coding sequence is TGCAGCGTTAAAGGGGCTGGGAACACCGGGGAACTGTTTTTT. It codes for CSVKGAGNTGELFF.

Concerning this clonotype itself: A read error may produce the germline difference seen at one junction end. The chain recombines TRBV4-1 with TRBJ1-4, with D perhaps matching TRBD1 (5 bases). CDR3 length equals 15 residues. Germline CDR1 is MGHRA and CDR2 is YSYEKL. CDR3 coding DNA: TGCACCAGCAGCCAATGTATCAGGGATACTGAAAAACTGTTTTTT. Protein product: CTSSQCIRDTEKLFF.